These T cell receptor beta chains were read from a single sample in a study of response to subunit inactivated influenza vaccine. In TCRdb, the RT-PCR reads were re-called with MiXCR into one record per CDR3 protein. The sample lists 500,000 to 600,000 distinct CDR3 sequences, under 15% occurring once. This material consisted of PBMCs from blood, taken 40 to 50 days after vaccination. These receptors were taken from a man aged 45-65 years who received an inactivated influenza vaccine. CDR3s include the opening cysteine and the closing phenylalanine or tryptophan. Fields, in order: D gene, clone size, V gene, J gene, CDR3 protein. A D gene is named only where the DNA matches it firmly. Size is omitted from some rows. Given values are once, few, many or a class for expanded clones.

NA,many,TRBV15,TRBJ2-1,CATSKAGGSYNEQFF
TRBD2,few,TRBV12-3/TRBV12-4,TRBJ2-7,CASSVSGRRPSEQYF
NA,NA,TRBV9,TRBJ2-1,CASSAVQGFSNEQFF
TRBD2,NA,TRBV7-2,TRBJ2-7,CASSLPAGNSYEQYF
TRBD2,NA,TRBV2,TRBJ2-2,CASTQRGGLFF
NA,NA,TRBV7-9,TRBJ1-3,CASNNFDSGNTIYF
NA,NA,TRBV7-6,TRBJ2-1,CASSLDRGLTYNEQFF
NA,many,TRBV15,TRBJ1-6,CATSLDIYNSPLHF
NA,few,TRBV6-2/TRBV6-3,TRBJ1-4,CASSYLSRELDEKLFF
NA,few,TRBV10-3,TRBJ1-2,CAISESSKGYGYTF
NA,NA,TRBV15,TRBJ2-5,CATSSRIGVWETQYF
NA,few,TRBV20-1,TRBJ1-6,CSARDPLGGDSPLHF
NA,few,TRBV7-2,TRBJ1-6,CASSPPTGRHSPLHF
TRBD1,few,TRBV7-9,TRBJ2-7,CASSPRDRAHEQYF
NA,NA,TRBV12-3/TRBV12-4,TRBJ2-1,CASSPPPTGAYNEQFF
TRBD2,many,TRBV14,TRBJ2-1,CASSLGLAGPNEQFF
TRBD1,few,TRBV4-1,TRBJ1-6,CASSQDGGQNNSPLHF
TRBD1,few,TRBV6-2/TRBV6-3,TRBJ2-2,CASSDKTGGANTGELFF
NA,few,TRBV6-2/TRBV6-3,TRBJ2-2,CASSLVRPRAGELFF
TRBD2,many,TRBV27,TRBJ2-1,CAAKDSGSVRGNEQFF
NA,NA,TRBV7-2,TRBJ1-5,CASSPGPRVQPQHF
NA,NA,TRBV16,TRBJ1-2,CASSRMGGAGNYGYTF
NA,NA,TRBV5-1,TRBJ2-2,CASKEQGGTGELFF
TRBD1,NA,TRBV7-2,TRBJ1-5,CASSLGLGTGGGPQHF
TRBD1,few,TRBV10-3,TRBJ2-3,CAISDPGGPSTDTQYF
TRBD1,many,TRBV12-3/TRBV12-4,TRBJ1-6,CASSQDRRYTPLHF
NA,few,TRBV25-1,TRBJ1-6,CASRLTDKNSPLHF
NA,few,TRBV2,TRBJ2-1,CASRPTVGGGAYSNEQFF
TRBD2,NA,TRBV6-2/TRBV6-3,TRBJ2-3,CASSLTSGVPDTQYF
NA,NA,TRBV20-1,TRBJ2-1,CSAVSGYSSYNEQFF
NA,NA,TRBV10-3,TRBJ2-2,CAISLNPGDTGELFF
NA,NA,TRBV6-2/TRBV6-3,TRBJ1-5,CASSYPTGGLSNQPQHF
TRBD2,NA,TRBV9,TRBJ2-1,CASSVATGQRLAGSDEQFF
NA,NA,TRBV5-1,TRBJ2-3,CASSEEGGDTQYF
NA,NA,TRBV30,TRBJ2-7,CAWSSPGYEQYF
NA,many,TRBV5-6,TRBJ1-1,CASSLLAAKADTEAFF
NA,few,TRBV6-1,TRBJ2-7,CASSPPKGYEQYF
NA,NA,TRBV29-1,TRBJ2-7,CSVQGNSSYEQYF
TRBD2,NA,TRBV6-2/TRBV6-3,TRBJ2-1,CASSTDFRLAGIAYNEQFF
NA,few,TRBV10-3,TRBJ2-1,CAISGRLGLNEQFF
TRBD2,few,TRBV27,TRBJ2-3,CASSRTSGDTDTQYF
TRBD1,NA,TRBV30,TRBJ2-3,CAWGTGTDTQYF
NA,few,TRBV27,TRBJ2-7,CASSTTTVSYEQYF
NA,NA,TRBV4-3,TRBJ2-2,CASSQVAGSGELFF
NA,few,TRBV20-1,TRBJ1-5,CSARSGRAPSRNQPQHF
TRBD2,NA,TRBV19,TRBJ2-3,CASSMAASGFRNTQYF
NA,NA,TRBV7-9,TRBJ2-1,CASSQEDITNEQFF
TRBD1,few,TRBV5-1,TRBJ2-2,CASSLVQGARAGELFF
NA,few,TRBV6-5,TRBJ2-7,CATRFSLYEQYF
TRBD1,few,TRBV6-5,TRBJ2-7,CASSYASGQGFAEQYF
TRBD2,few,TRBV20-1,TRBJ2-2,CSAPYSGLAYTGELFF